This T cell receptor (beta chain) was sequenced in a study of cytomegalovirus exposure and HLA in healthy donors. General observations from the study: The study designated 150 to 200 TCR beta chains cytomegalovirus-associated. According to a subsequent analysis, TCR clusters identified in the first cohort showed a tendency to co-occur across the 120 validation repertoires. With high specificity and sensitivity, the classifier reportedly diagnosed cytomegalovirus status.

In the case of this clone: What it binds is not known.

The donors were part of the validation cohort of 100 to 150 subjects. That cohort was separate from the first cohort, which comprised several hundred subjects. V lost 4 bases to trimming and J lost 4 bases; unmatched junction nucleotides: 9. Germline values: CDR1 SGDLS, CDR2 YYNGEE. The CDR3 has 15 residues. Profiling relied on immunoSEQ multiplex PCR, and the TCRdb table lists in-frame clones only, not all of them. The data hold 150,000 to 200,000 clones, with approximately 88% observed a single time. The sample taken for sequencing was PBMCs. The V and J genes are TRBV9 and TRBJ2-5; 8 nucleotides align to TRBD2. The sequence came from a man between 18 and 35 years old in good health and CMV-seropositive. The chain's CDR3 is CASSTTSAPSETQYF. The CDR3 region has the DNA TGTGCCAGCAGCACGACTAGCGCGCCTTCAGAGACCCAGTACTTC. Variable domain in full (rest from reference TRBV9 and TRBJ2-5): DSGVTQTPKHLITATGQRVTLRCSPRSGDLSVYWYQQSLDQGLQFLIQYYNGEERAKGNILERFSAQQFPDLHSELNLSSLELGDSALYFCASSTTSAPSETQYFGPGTRLLVL.